This is a list of T cell receptor beta chains from one sample in a study of cytomegalovirus exposure and HLA in healthy donors. Some clones are missing from TCRdb's copy, which holds only in-frame ones; the method was immunoSEQ multiplex PCR. Altogether about 120,000 clones are present, over 70% being singletons, with the ten largest covering 7.5% to 9.5%. Material: PBMCs. These receptors were collected from a female donor in good health and CMV-seropositive. Each CDR3 is given with its conserved first and last residue. The D gene is left open where the match is weak. Size is omitted from some rows. Given values are once, few, many or a class for expanded clones.

d_call j_call v_call clone_size cdr3_aa cdr3_nt
NA TRBJ1-4 TRBV4-3 NA CASSQNPLVSFRDEKLFF TGCGCCAGCAGCCAAAATCCTCTCGTTTCCTTCAGGGATGAAAAACTGTTTTTT
TRBD2 TRBJ2-4 TRBV27 NA CASSRTSGVGIQYF TGTGCCAGCAGCCGTACTAGCGGGGTGGGAATTCAGTACTTC
NA TRBJ1-2 TRBV7-9 NA CASSTTRDTSYGYTF TGTGCCAGCAGCACCACCCGGGACACGAGCTATGGCTACACCTTC
TRBD1 TRBJ1-1 TRBV11-2 NA CASSWTDRGRTEAFF TGTGCCAGCAGCTGGACGGACAGGGGACGCACTGAAGCTTTCTTT
NA TRBJ2-7 TRBV5-8 once CASSRWGREQCF TGTGCCAGCAGCCGGTGGGGGCGTGAGCAGTGCTTC
TRBD2 TRBJ2-5 TRBV20-1 NA CSGLVGETQYF TGCAGCGGACTAGTGGGAGAGACCCAGTACTTC
TRBD2 TRBJ2-1 TRBV7-9 NA CASSKRGALNNEQFF TGTGCCAGCAGCAAGCGGGGGGCCCTCAACAATGAGCAGTTCTTC
NA TRBJ2-7 TRBV7-9 NA CSSSFDRYEQYF TGTTCCAGCAGCTTCGACAGGTACGAGCAGTACTTC
NA TRBJ2-5 TRBV19 NA CASSIEGSRVETQYF TGTGCCAGTAGTATAGAGGGGAGTCGGGTGGAGACCCAGTACTTC
TRBD1 TRBJ1-1 TRBV6-5 NA CASSYGTGRAFF TGTGCCAGCAGTTACGGGACAGGGCGGGCTTTCTTT
NA TRBJ2-1 TRBV10-3 NA CAISEQGGRNEQFF TGTGCCATCAGTGAACAGGGGGGGCGCAATGAGCAGTTCTTC
NA TRBJ2-7 TRBV7-2 once CASSLSTGGPDYEQYF TGTGCCAGCAGCTTATCTACCGGGGGGCCGGACTACGAGCAGTACTTC
NA TRBJ1-2 TRBV2 NA CASSVTGGDYGYTF TGTGCCAGCAGCGTCACAGGTGGCGACTATGGCTACACCTTC
NA TRBJ1-1 TRBV7-9 few CASSPSATNTEAFF TGTGCCAGCAGCCCTTCAGCGACGAACACTGAAGCTTTCTTT
TRBD1 TRBJ2-7 TRBV4-1 NA CASSRQGVSYEQYF TGCGCCAGCAGCCGACAGGGGGTCTCCTACGAGCAGTACTTC
NA TRBJ2-7 TRBV5-1 NA CASNLGDRSPYEQYF TGCGCCAGCAATTTAGGAGACAGGTCTCCCTACGAGCAGTACTTC
TRBD1 TRBJ2-1 TRBV5-1 NA CASSFGDRGPYNEQFF TGCGCCAGCAGCTTCGGAGACAGGGGGCCCTACAATGAGCAGTTCTTC
NA TRBJ2-7 TRBV5-6 NA CASSLGWGSRSSYEQYF TGTGCCAGCAGCTTGGGTTGGGGCAGCCGAAGCTCCTACGAGCAGTACTTC
TRBD2 TRBJ2-5 TRBV7-3 NA CASSLSGLAGGRETQYF TGTGCCAGCAGCTTATCGGGACTAGCGGGGGGGCGGGAGACCCAGTACTTC
TRBD1 TRBJ1-4 TRBV5-1 NA CASSFNGADRTNEKLFF TGCGCCAGCAGCTTTAATGGAGCGGACAGGACTAATGAAAAACTGTTTTTT
NA TRBJ2-7 TRBV4-3 NA CASSRGGAGQSYEQYF TGCGCCAGCAGCCGAGGAGGGGCTGGACAATCCTACGAGCAGTACTTC
TRBD1 TRBJ2-2 TRBV2 NA CASSAGTGYTGELFF TGTGCCAGCAGCGCCGGGACAGGGTACACCGGGGAGCTGTTTTTT
NA TRBJ1-2 TRBV5-8 NA CASSSLGSLGYGYTF TGTGCCAGCAGCTCCTTGGGGAGCCTTGGCTATGGCTACACCTTC
TRBD1 TRBJ2-7 TRBV2 once CASTGGQGGTYEQYF TGTGCCAGCACGGGGGGACAGGGAGGGACCTACGAGCAGTACTTC
TRBD1 TRBJ1-2 TRBV2 NA CASSGSGGWSYGYTF TGTGCCAGCAGTGGTTCAGGGGGCTGGAGCTATGGCTACACCTTC
TRBD1 TRBJ2-6 TRBV30 NA CAWSPSRDRDRAF TGTGCCTGGAGTCCGTCCCGGGACAGGGACAGAGCTTTC
TRBD1 TRBJ2-5 TRBV6-5 NA CASRPTGGIGETQYF TGTGCCAGCAGGCCCACAGGGGGTATCGGGGAGACCCAGTACTTC
TRBD2 TRBJ2-5 TRBV5-1 NA CASSRTSGFQETQYF TGCGCCAGCAGCAGGACTAGCGGCTTCCAAGAGACCCAGTACTTC
NA TRBJ1-1 TRBV6-1 NA CASSALPEGMNTEAFF TGTGCCAGCAGTGCCCTTCCTGAGGGAATGAACACTGAAGCTTTCTTT
TRBD1 TRBJ1-1 TRBV4-1 NA CASSQGTGGSMNTEAFF TGCGCCAGCAGCCAAGGGACAGGGGGGTCGATGAACACTGAAGCTTTCTTT